Reported below is one T cell receptor (beta chain). The target antigen is unknown. The data were taken from a study of OX40 agonist ivuxolimab in advanced cancers. Study observations and caveats: Among the lowest peripheral clonal expansion occurred in 0.1-3.0 mg/kg partial responders.

Germline V gives CDR1 SGHRS, CDR2 YFSETQ. This CDR3 spans 16 amino acids. J was trimmed by 4 bases and V by 1 base; bases with no gene match: 5. Method: immunoSEQ multiplex PCR; TCRdb's copy keeps in-frame clones and lacks some. The table records about 140,000 clones, over 75% of them present only once. The rearrangement links TRBV5-1 to TRBJ2-3; 11 positions agree with TRBD2. The TCR was taken from an adult with an advanced solid tumor such as melanoma, head and neck, liver or kidney cancer. The input for sequencing was CD4+ or CD8+ T cells sorted from blood, taken in a trial of the OX40 agonist ivuxolimab. The CDR3: CASSLTTSGSADTQYF. The CDR3 DNA sequence: TGCGCCAGCAGCTTGACTACTAGCGGGAGTGCAGATACGCAGTATTTT.